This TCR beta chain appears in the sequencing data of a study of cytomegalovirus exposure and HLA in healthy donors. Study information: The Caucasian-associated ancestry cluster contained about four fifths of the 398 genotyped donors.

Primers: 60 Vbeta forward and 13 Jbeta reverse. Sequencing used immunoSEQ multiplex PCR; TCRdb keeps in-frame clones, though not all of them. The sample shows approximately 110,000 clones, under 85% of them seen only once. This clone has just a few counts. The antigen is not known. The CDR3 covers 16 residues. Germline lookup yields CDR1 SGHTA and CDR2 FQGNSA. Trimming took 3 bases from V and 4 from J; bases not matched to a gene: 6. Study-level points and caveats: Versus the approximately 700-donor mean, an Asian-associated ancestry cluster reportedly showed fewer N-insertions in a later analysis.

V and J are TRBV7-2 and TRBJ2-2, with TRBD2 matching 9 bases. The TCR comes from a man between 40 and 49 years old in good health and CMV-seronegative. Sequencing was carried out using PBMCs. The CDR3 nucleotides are TGTGCCAGCAGCTTTTCCGGGACTAGCAGCACCGGGGAGCTGTTTTTT. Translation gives CASSFSGTSSTGELFF. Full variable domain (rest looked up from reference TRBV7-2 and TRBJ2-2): GAGVSQSPSNKVTEKGKDVELRCDPISGHTALYWYRQSLGQGLEFLIYFQGNSAPDKSGLPSDRFSAERTGGSVSTLTIQRTQQEDSAVYLCASSFSGTSSTGELFFGEGSRLTVL.